This T cell receptor beta chain was captured in a study of cytomegalovirus exposure and HLA in healthy donors (dated by TCRdb to between 2016 and 2019). For the study in its entirety: An earlier analysis of several hundred of the donors reported approximately 300 Gb of sequence data and some 120 million unique TCR beta sequences from roughly 200 million T cells. Around 330 gigabases of sequencing data and about 92 million unique TCR sequences made up an early release that covered around 640 HLA-typed donors. Among the roughly 390 genotyped donors, around 81% belonged to the genetic ancestry cluster associated with self-reported Caucasian donors. The study aimed to test whether signatures of past pathogen exposure could be identified by cataloging public T cell receptors. The study used immunosequencing to profile the T cell repertoires of 666 subjects and linked those repertoires to cytomegalovirus serostatus. A separate validation cohort of about 110 different subjects was used in addition to the 666-subject first cohort. High-throughput TCR immunosequencing, statistical association of individual TCRs with disease status, and machine learning were combined to predict cytomegalovirus infection status. To study patterns of TCR occurrence, a later analysis re-analyzed previously published TCR beta repertoires from several hundred donors and added high-resolution HLA genotyping. Rather than drawing on any new phenotypic data, the later analysis identified candidate immune exposures from TCR beta sequences and the way those sequences occurred across donors. An earlier analysis of several hundred of the donors applied high-throughput TCR beta sequencing to assess whether each TCR beta V gene segment acted as functional or pseudogenic. Donor age, sex, ethnicity and CMV serostatus were collected together with the repertoire data. Genome-wide SNP genotypes for about 55% of the roughly 670 donors were used in a later genetic analysis, which treated that subset as a discovery cohort. All discovery cohort repertoires had been generated on a single sequencing platform. Class I and class II HLA loci were covered by the typing at four-digit resolution. Typing coverage differed by locus: A, B, C, DRB1 and DQB1 were typed in roughly 629-630 donors, DQA1 in approximately 520, DPA1 in 600 to 610, and DPB1 in 472. A few DR-DQ haplotypes were handled as single units for association and clustering because linkage in the cohort was strong. Among 300 to 500 genotyped donors of the cohort, an average of approximately 220,000 unique TCR beta nucleotide sequences was sequenced per donor, of which 15% to 20% were non-productive. The full study reports these points: HLA typing was unavailable for some donors at each locus, so association tests used only the typed subset. A later genetic analysis reported fewer N-insertions in productive TCRs among donors in an Asian-associated ancestry cluster than the approximately 700-donor mean. The authors suggested that the approach could potentially be generalized to other disease states and immunological phenotypes. A further reported finding was that TCR beta sequences accurately predicted the HLA-A and HLA-B alleles for most subjects in the first cohort. A later analysis reported that several top co-occurrence clusters appeared linked to parvovirus B19, influenza, CMV and Epstein-Barr virus. For the cohort, immune exposure information was limited to CMV serostatus. In a later analysis, HLA-associated TCR beta chains showed more clonal expansion and lower generation probabilities than non-associated chains that were equally common. In vitro tests confirmed that a few of the cytomegalovirus-associated TCR beta chains recognize cytomegalovirus antigens. Correlated functional status among segregating V segments might reflect linkage disequilibrium, but an unknown experimental factor could not be ruled out. Only TCR beta chains were sequenced in this cohort, and the absence of alpha or paired-chain data limited detectable features. A later analysis found that most CMV-associated TCR beta chains appeared HLA-restricted, with HLA associations seemingly driven largely by CMV exposure. In a later genetic analysis, a missense DCLRE1C variant was associated with V-gene and J-gene trimming of TCR beta chains, and the association was replicated in an independent cohort. Strong co-occurrence of HLA alleles, especially DR and DQ, made assigning TCR associations to individual alleles difficult. In both the original and validation cohorts, the classifier was reported to diagnose cytomegalovirus status with high specificity and sensitivity. While some public TCRs were present in many individuals, most TCR sequences turned up only very rarely across donors. In a later analysis, 16,951 TCR beta sequences were associated with specific HLA alleles at a false discovery rate of 0.05. Because counts were too low, 15 or so rarely observed V segments, including chromosome 9 orphons, were excluded from the earlier analysis of around 590 of the donors. Sequencing depth was assumed to be roughly uniform across donors in the presence/absence analyses, though that assumption may not hold. A group of highly shared sequence variants was considered likely to be a technical artifact of the sequencing pipeline. In a later analysis, the rate of TCR association differed among HLA loci, with DRB1 alleles having the most associated TCRs and HLA-C alleles having the fewest. The 87-base-pair reads could not distinguish some IMGT-functional V segments, including TRBV6-2 and TRBV6-3, so those segments were excluded. An earlier analysis of 587 of the donors showed that most TCR beta V segments appeared in productive rearrangements either about 90% or about 30% of the time, which broadly matched IMGT annotations. In the study, some 160 TCR beta chains were listed as associated with cytomegalovirus.

Details on this clone: Its cognate antigen has yet to be identified. The input lacks base qualities; no much larger clone sits a single base away.

Via the germline V gene, CDR1 is MNHEY and CDR2 SVGAGI. V loses 6 bases of germline sequence and J loses 6 bases, and the interval between the two ends is 13 bases. The CDR3 has 13 amino acids, counting the end cysteine and phenylalanine. The kept DNA is CDR3 alone, 39 bases in frame from the first base. The cohort comprised around 700 healthy bone marrow donors. All cohort members were sampled while nominally healthy, although unrecorded immune exposures were likely present. The donor tested CMV seronegative, placing the donor among the roughly 340 seronegative members of the cohort. A peripheral blood sample was collected from each donor, and TCR beta sequencing was performed on peripheral blood mononuclear cells. Genomic DNA was extracted from the blood cell samples with the Qiagen DNeasy Blood Extraction Kit. Library preparation was by the immunoSEQ multiplex PCR assay. The multiplex PCR relied on a mix of 60 forward primers for TCR Vbeta segments and 13 reverse primers for TCR Jbeta segments. Amplification of the CDR3 region of rearranged TCR beta genes was performed with a multiplex PCR assay on genomic DNA. The amplified TCR beta libraries were sequenced on the Illumina HiSeq System as 87-base-pair reads. The authors' pipeline ran thus. A later analysis tallied around 82 million unique TCR beta chains across the approximately 670 repertoires, and some 10 million of those chains were shared by two or more donors. To remove PCR and sequencing errors, raw reads were error-corrected and collapsed into unique sequences using a nearest-neighbor algorithm that merged closely related sequences. V, D and J gene segments were assigned by aligning CDR3 sequences to IMGT reference sequences. For a sequence to be retained, at least a six-nucleotide match to both a V gene segment and a J gene segment was required. Rearrangements were called productive when the CDR3 lacked stop codons and stayed in frame with V and J; all others were non-productive. CDR3 was defined by IMGT convention, running from the second conserved V-encoded cysteine to the conserved J-encoded phenylalanine. The earlier analysis of roughly 590 of the donors excluded sequences that lacked an unambiguous match to a single V gene segment. In an earlier analysis of 587 of the donors, a V segment was called functional when productive rearrangements were above 56.7%, and segregating when the standard deviation between donors exceeded 5%. A statistical classification framework was built for diagnosing cytomegalovirus status from the catalog of TCR beta chain sequences. A later analysis assigned V and J genes by comparing TCR nucleotide sequences with IMGT/GENE-DB human TR gene sequences. A later analysis assigned CDR3 sequences and most-parsimonious VDJ recombination scenarios with the TCRdist pipeline. In a later analysis, every TCR beta chain was defined by the combination of its CDR3 amino acid sequence and its V-gene family, and reads without a unique V-gene family were dropped. To address suspected cross-contamination and a sequencing artifact, a later analysis removed roughly 580 highly shared, low-generation-probability nucleotide sequences. A later analysis calculated a clonal expansion index for each public chain from normalized within-repertoire ranks of inferred template counts. A later analysis computed generation probabilities with a VDJ recombination model fitted to out-of-frame rearrangements, and checked the results against IGoR. Hypergeometric tests were used in a later analysis to score TCR-TCR, TCR-HLA and TCR-CMV co-occurrence, with a repertoire-size bias correction applied to the TCR pairs. To estimate false discovery rates, a later analysis permuted the HLA or CMV assignments 20 times. A later analysis grouped co-occurring TCRs with DBSCAN, adding TCRdist sequence similarity when clustering within HLA-allele-positive subsets. Co-occurrence clustering excluded repertoires with fewer than 30,000 or more than 120,000 public chains, plus five with anomalous nucleotide sharing. The clones in this table, taken by TCRdb from immuneACCESS, are in-frame only. Not every clone is retained; where verified, under half of the shortfall comes from an unresolved V gene, and the cause of the rest is unknown. D and trimming come from the DNA, and the V and J calls and clone size come from that table. Across this sample there are more than 60,000 clones, with just under 80% seen only once. Around 4% of the sample goes to the ten largest clones.

The source material was PBMCs. This receptor was taken from a woman aged 25-40 years in good health and CMV-seronegative. The V and J segments used are TRBV6-5 and TRBJ2-3; TRBD2 is possibly the D segment (5 matching bases). The CDR3 here reads CASSYAGVDTQYF. DNA sequence: TGTGCCAGCAGCTACGCCGGGGTGGATACGCAGTATTTT.